The sequence of this T cell receptor beta chain was determined in a study of blood T cell repertoires in COVID-19 (dated by TCRdb to between 2020 and 2021). Notes on the research overall: Samples from collaborators originated in the United States, Italy and Spain and spanned both the acute and convalescent phases of COVID-19. The prospective study material was composed of cDNA or gDNA derived from T cells, B-cell-depleted T cells, or PBMCs. The dataset comprised deeply sampled blood TCRbeta repertoires from subjects exposed to, actively infected with, or recovered from COVID-19. The repertoires were released in a freely available public database meant as a resource for research on the immune response to SARS-CoV-2. Samples were obtained from the ongoing ImmuneRACE study (first 160 participants) and from some 1,300 subjects provided by 6 global collaborators. Sample metadata almost always included a de-identified subject ID, COVID-19 status, age in years and sex. Where HLA class I and class II types were available, the types were taken from metadata supplied by the sample provider, not from assay-based typing.

Findings and caveats that apply to the study as a whole: The quantity of clinical and demographic metadata differed by source and by participant and was supplied without curation.

The immunoSEQ Assay, a bias-controlled multiplex PCR, was used to amplify TCRbeta CDR3 regions from genomic DNA. In the original analysis: Nucleated cell counts per sample were estimated from amplification of reference gene primers within the assay. To quantify the absolute abundance of each unique TCRbeta CDR3 rearrangement, sequence reads were collapsed and filtered. For each sample, productive Simpson clonality was calculated as the square root of Simpson's diversity index across productive rearrangements. TCRdb stores this immuneACCESS table with in-frame sequences only. Part of the clones is absent; in the studies checked, under half of the shortfall reflects unresolved V genes, and no reason is known for the rest. V, J and clone size are those of that table, while D and trimming were read from the DNA. The sample profile shows 400,000 to 450,000 clones; approximately 90% of them were found once. The ten top clones hold almost 1.5% of the sample.

Each collaborating institution followed its own protocols to collect whole blood in K2EDTA tubes. For TCRbeta analysis, collaborator samples were shipped as frozen whole blood, as isolated PBMCs, or as DNA extracted from either sample type. In regard to this clone: Its antigen specificity is not known. Within one base of it there is no much larger clone, and no base qualities were kept.

Via the germline V gene, CDR1 is MGHRA and CDR2 YSYEKL. A distance of 12 bases separates the germline ends of V and J, which lose 0 bases and 0 bases respectively. The CDR3 measures 17 amino acids from cysteine to phenylalanine. CDR3 DNA is the only sequence kept; it has 51 bases, read in frame from the first base. This receptor was obtained from a woman aged 30 to 39 with active or convalescent COVID-19. The sequencing sample was made of peripheral blood. The receptor chain draws on TRBV4-1 and TRBJ1-5; TRBD1 could be the D gene, as 5 bases match. The DNA sequence is given as TGCGCCAGCAGCCAAGATTTAGACAGTTATAGCAATCAGCCCCAGCATTTT. Translated, this gives CASSQDLDSYSNQPQHF.